A single sample is the source of the 13 T cell receptor beta chains below, sequenced in a study of blood T cells in healthy people across ages. Alongside a J-beta primer mix, a sample-barcoded 5' primer served in a second PCR lasting 7 to 11 cycles. In TCRdb, the 5' RACE reads were re-called with MiXCR into one record per CDR3 protein. The data contain some 700,000 distinct CDR3 sequences, 22% of them singletons. Sequenced sample: blood. The receptors were sampled from a man in his sixties or seventies in good health.

Turning to this clonotype: One end of the junction is discordant with germline, which a read error may explain. The V and J genes are TRBV6-1 and TRBJ2-5, with D perhaps TRBD1 (6 bases). Germline-derived CDR1 and CDR2 are MNHNS and SASEGT. This CDR3 is 14 amino acids long. The CDR3 coding sequence is TGTGCCAGCAGTATTCGACAGGAACAAGAGACCCAGCACTTC. Its translation is CASSIRQEQETQHF.

There are a few counts of this clonotype. Sequence at one end of the junction differs from germline and may be a read error. The rearrangement links TRBV4-1 to TRBJ1-1, with unresolved D. Germline CDR1 MGHRA, CDR2 YSYEKL. There are 11 residues in the CDR3. The DNA of the CDR3 is TGCGCCAGCAGCCCCGATTCTGAGCCCAGGTTT. This codes for CASSPDSEPRF.

This chain links TRBV20-1 with TRBJ1-2, with 8 bases fitting TRBD1. The J segment lost 3 bases and the V segment lost 3 bases, leaving 3 bases of the junction unmatched. Germline lookup yields CDR1 DFQATT and CDR2 SNEGSKA (reference sequence). The CDR3 sequence is 13 residues long. The CDR3 loop is CSAREQGDYGYTF. The CDR3 DNA sequence: TGCAGTGCTAGGGAACAGGGGGACTATGGCTACACCTTC.

This chain joins TRBV12-3 or TRBV12-4 and TRBJ1-2; tentative D call: TRBD1 (5 bases). The CDR3 length is 13 residues. Trimming stripped 8 bases from V and 7 bases from J, with 17 bases between. The CDR3 DNA is TGTGCCAGCCGGGACGTAGGTATAGGTGGCTACACCTTC. Its translation is CASRDVGIGGYTF.

The sample holds a few counts of this clonotype. Germline is not matched at one junction end, which may reflect a read error. The rearrangement joins TRBV18 to TRBJ2-1; no clear D. Near its end, the DNA agrees better with TRBJ2-5, so the J call may be wrong. Germline V lookup: CDR1 KGHSH, CDR2 LQKENI. This CDR3 spans 14 amino acids. CDR3 protein: CASSPGAPIETQYF. The DNA of the CDR3 is TGCGCCAGCTCACCCGGAGCACCGATCGAGACCCAGTACTTC.

This clonotype was seen only a few times. The chain joins TRBV4-3 to TRBJ2-5; 12 bases fit TRBD2. The better agreement between TRBJ2-1 and the DNA end casts doubt on the J call. Germline CDR1 is LGHNA and CDR2 is YSLEER. The length of the CDR3 is 19 residues. CDR3 loop: CASSQAWGRPSGRADEQFF. In nucleotides, the CDR3 is TGCGCCAGCAGCCAAGCCTGGGGAAGACCTAGCGGGAGGGCCGATGAGCAGTTCTTC.

In its sample, this clonotype was seen a few times. CDR3 sequence reads: CASSPRLTGLGYTF. The DNA for the CDR3 is TGTGCCAGCAGTCCGCGTCTGACAGGGCTTGGCTACACCTTC. V gene TRBV27 combines with J gene TRBJ1-2, with 7 bases matching TRBD1. Germline lookup yields CDR1 MNHEY and CDR2 SMNVEV (reference sequence). The trim removed 5 bases at V and 7 bases at J, leaving 10 bases unmatched. This CDR3 has 14 amino acids.

The genes are TRBV5-1 and TRBJ1-2; D is unclear. Germline CDR1 reads SGHRS; CDR2 reads YFSETQ. The V end lost 0 bases, the J end lost 6 bases, and 12 bases lay between the germline ends. The CDR3 totals 14 residues. CDR3: CASSLVTSPDGYTF. Written as DNA, the CDR3 is TGCGCCAGCAGCTTGGTGACCTCTCCGGATGGCTACACCTTC. The full variable domain, rest sourced from reference TRBV5-1 and TRBJ1-2, is KAGVTQTPRYLIKTRGQQVTLSCSPISGHRSVSWYQQTPGQGLQFLFEYFSETQRNKGNFPGRFSGRQFSNSRSEMNVSTLELGDSALYLCASSLVTSPDGYTFGSGTRLTVV.

CDR3 coding DNA: TGTGCCAGCAGTAAACGAGCGGGGGGTTACAATGAGCAGTTCTTC. Amino acid sequence: CASSKRAGGYNEQFF. The chain has TRBV27 and TRBJ2-1; TRBD2 aligns across 9 bases. The trim removed 5 bases at V and 4 bases at J, leaving 6 bases unmatched. The CDR3 has 15 amino acids. The germline V gene has CDR1 MNHEY and CDR2 SMNVEV (reference sequence).

This clonotype was detected only a few times. The chain recombines TRBV5-1 with TRBJ2-5; TRBD2 aligns across 8 bases. This CDR3 is 16 amino acids long. J lost 1 base, V lost 0 bases, and 5 bases had no gene match. The germline CDR1 and CDR2 sequences are SGHRS and YFSETQ. CDR3 sequence reads: CASSLDVAGSQETQYF. CDR3 DNA: TGCGCCAGCAGCTTGGATGTAGCGGGGAGCCAAGAGACCCAGTACTTC. Combining the CDR3 with reference TRBV5-1 and TRBJ2-5 gives the whole variable domain KAGVTQTPRYLIKTRGQQVTLSCSPISGHRSVSWYQQTPGQGLQFLFEYFSETQRNKGNFPGRFSGRQFSNSRSEMNVSTLELGDSALYLCASSLDVAGSQETQYFGPGTRLLVL.

This sequence joins TRBV18 and TRBJ2-6, with TRBD1 identical over 10 bases. The CDR3 has 17 amino acids. CDR1 and CDR2 from the germline V gene are KGHSH and LQKENI. Germline trimming cut 9 bases from V and 0 bases from J; bases unmatched to any gene: 8. In DNA, the CDR3 is TGTGCCAGTGTCTACGGGACAGGGGCCTCTGGGGCCAACGTCCTGACTTTC. Its translation: CASVYGTGASGANVLTF.

The chain combines TRBV15 with TRBJ1-4; 10 bases agree with TRBD1. V dropped 3 bases and J dropped 11; count of bases not matched to a gene: 6. Germline CDR1 and CDR2: LNHNV and YYDKDF (reference sequence). This CDR3 has 14 residues. The CDR3 spells CATSRGGTGEKLFF. CDR3 in DNA: TGTGCCACCAGCAGGGGGGGGACAGGGGAGAAACTGTTTTTT.

This clonotype was observed at least ten times. The rearrangement joins TRBV5-1 to TRBJ2-7; tentative D call: TRBD2 (5 bases). There are 14 residues in the CDR3. The V gene lost 4 bases and the J gene lost 1 base, with 12 bases spanning the gap. Looked up from germline, CDR1 is SGHRS and CDR2 is YFSETQ. CDR3 coding DNA: TGCGCCAGCAGCCCGTCCGGGGAATCCTACGAGCAGTACTTC. As protein: CASSPSGESYEQYF.